This passage covers 26 T cell receptor beta chains from one sample sequenced in a study of technical replicates of blood from four donors. The assay was immunoSEQ multiplex PCR, and TCRdb's table has in-frame clones only and misses some. The data show 35,000 to 50,000 clones, with around 96% seen just once and about 0.37% held by the top ten. Sequencing used T cells isolated from PBMCs. These receptor sequences come from a human donor in good health.

The chain has TRBV7-2 and TRBJ2-1, with 11 bases matching TRBD2. Per the germline V gene, CDR1 is SGHTA and CDR2 is FQGNSA. The V segment lost 2 bases and the J segment 5 bases; nucleotides outside the gene matches: 2. This CDR3 contains 15 residues. The CDR3 region has the DNA TGTGCCAGCAGCTTACTAGCGGGAGGCCACAATGAGCAGTTCTTC. The encoded protein is CASSLLAGGHNEQFF.

This rearrangement joins TRBV11-3 to TRBJ1-1; D gene unclear. Trimming took off 1 base at V and 6 bases at J, with 15 bases between the two ends. This CDR3 contains 15 residues. Germline values: CDR1 SGHNT, CDR2 YENEEA. The CDR3 region is CASSLVGYGGAEAFF. Written as DNA, the CDR3 is TGTGCCAGCAGCTTAGTAGGCTACGGAGGAGCTGAAGCTTTCTTT.

The chain joins TRBV10-3 to TRBJ2-2, with D maybe TRBD1 (5 bases). The CDR3 is 14 residues long. The V and J ends lost 3 bases and 4 bases respectively, with 9 bases between them. Germline V gene sequence: CDR1 ENHRY, CDR2 SYGVKD. This CDR3 is CAISEGVGTGELFF. In DNA form, the CDR3 reads TGTGCCATCAGTGAAGGGGTCGGCACCGGGGAGCTGTTTTTT.

J is TRBJ1-2 and V is TRBV6-6; TRBD1 might be the D (6 bases). CDR1 is MNHNY and CDR2 is SVGAGI in the germline V gene (reference sequence). The CDR3 runs 16 residues. V lost 6 bases and J lost 1, with 18 bases in between. The CDR3 DNA reads as TGTGCCAGCAGATCCCGGAACAGGGAACGTAACTATGGCTACACCTTC. As protein: CASRSRNRERNYGYTF.

The rearrangement uses TRBV29-1 and TRBJ2-1, with TRBD2 as a possible D gene (5 bases). The CDR3 covers 13 residues. The germline V gene has CDR1 SQVTM and CDR2 ANQGSEA. Trimming pared 4 bases from V and 6 bases from J, leaving 13 bases between. In DNA form, the CDR3 reads TGCAGCGTTGTGCTAGCTGCTAGCAATGAGCAGTTCTTC. This sequence encodes CSVVLAASNEQFF.

This sequence joins TRBV11-1 and TRBJ2-5; 7 bases match TRBD2. The CDR3 runs 13 residues. Germline V CDR1 and CDR2: SGHAT, FQDESV (reference sequence). The J segment lost 4 bases and the V segment lost 6 bases, leaving 5 bases of the junction unmatched. This CDR3 reads CASSREGPETQYF. The DNA of the CDR3 is TGTGCCAGCAGTAGGGAGGGCCCAGAGACCCAGTACTTC.

The chain is built from TRBV7-6 and TRBJ2-3; D not resolved. Germline assignment: CDR1 SGHVS and CDR2 FNYEAQ. This CDR3 region has 13 residues. V was clipped by 5 bases and J by 6 bases, with 12 bases between them. CDR3 sequence reads: CASSPVAPDTQYF. The CDR3, as DNA: TGTGCCAGCAGCCCCGTGGCCCCGGATACGCAGTATTTT.

The V and J genes are TRBV11-2 and TRBJ2-1, with 9 nucleotides matching TRBD2. Germline V gives CDR1 SGHAT, CDR2 FQNNGV. The trim removed 2 bases at V and 7 bases at J, leaving 0 bases unmatched. CDR3 length: 13 residues. The CDR3 loop is CASSLLAGNEQFF. The CDR3 nucleotides read TGTGCCAGCAGCTTACTAGCGGGAAATGAGCAGTTCTTC.

This chain's CDR3 is CASSLGPLAGDEQYF. CDR3 in DNA: TGTGCCAGCAGCTTAGGCCCCCTAGCGGGGGATGAGCAGTACTTC. The chain employs TRBV13 and TRBJ2-7; TRBD2 aligns across 10 bases. J was trimmed by 7 bases and V by 0 bases; bases with no gene match: 6. This CDR3 spans 15 amino acids. Per germline, CDR1 PRHDT and CDR2 FYEKMQ (reference sequence).

V is TRBV30 and J is TRBJ2-3, with 7 positions matching TRBD2. Looked up from germline, CDR1 is GTSNPN and CDR2 is SVGIG (reference sequence). V lost 3 bases, J lost 4 bases, and 13 bases stayed unmatched. The CDR3 covers 16 residues. The CDR3 sequence is CAWSGGRPPLADTQYF. The CDR3 region has the DNA TGTGCCTGGAGCGGCGGGAGACCGCCGTTGGCAGATACGCAGTATTTT.

This clone was observed a handful of times. The rearrangement joins TRBV4-1 to TRBJ2-7, with D possibly TRBD2 on 6 matching bases. There are 14 residues in the CDR3. V lost 1 base and J 5 bases, leaving 12 bases between the germline ends. The germline gives CDR1 MGHRA, CDR2 YSYEKL. This CDR3 is CASSQGLANNEQYF. Written as DNA, the CDR3 is TGCGCCAGCAGCCAAGGTCTAGCGAATAACGAGCAGTACTTC.

V is TRBV2 and J is TRBJ2-5; 13 bases agree with TRBD2. V lost 7 bases, J lost 5 bases, and 10 bases stayed unmatched. CDR1 is SNHLY and CDR2 is FYNNEI in the germline V gene. This CDR3 is built from 16 residues. The CDR3 region has the DNA TGTGCCAGCATGTGGACTAGCGGGAGCGGAGGGGAGACCCAGTACTTC. Translation gives CASMWTSGSGGETQYF.

This chain links TRBV19 with TRBJ1-5, with D possibly TRBD1 on 6 matching bases. The CDR3 length is 15 residues. CDR1 and CDR2 (germline): LNHDA, SQIVND (reference sequence). Deletions cut 0 bases from V and 5 bases from J, with 11 bases between. The CDR3 bases are TGTGCCAGTAGTATAGAAGGGACAATGTATCAGCCCCAGCATTTT. This sequence encodes CASSIEGTMYQPQHF. The whole variable domain, remainder taken from reference TRBV19 and TRBJ1-5, is DGGITQSPKYLFRKEGQNVTLSCEQNLNHDAMYWYRQDPGQGLRLIYYSQIVNDFQKGDIAEGYSVSREKKESFPLTVTSAQKNPTAFYLCASSIEGTMYQPQHFGDGTRLSIL.

V gene TRBV5-4 combines with J gene TRBJ2-1; a possible D gene is TRBD2 (6 bases). Germline V gene data show CDR1 as SGHNT and CDR2 as YYREEE (reference sequence). The CDR3 has 15 residues. The germline V and J ends were trimmed by 1 base and 0 bases, with 8 bases remaining between them. CDR3 in amino acids: CASSLIGGSYNEQFF. CDR3 bases: TGTGCCAGCAGCTTGATCGGGGGCTCCTACAATGAGCAGTTCTTC.

The V call is TRBV6-5, the J call TRBJ2-7; 9 bases map to TRBD2. There are 12 residues in the CDR3. V lost 8 bases to trimming and J lost 6 bases; unmatched junction nucleotides: 5. Germline CDR1 and CDR2: MNHEY and SVGAGI. In nucleotides, the CDR3 is TGTGCCAGCGGCGGGACTAGCTCCGAGCAGTACTTC. Its protein is CASGGTSSEQYF.

The rearrangement joins TRBV5-1 to TRBJ2-7; a possible D gene is TRBD2 (5 bases). V shed 6 bases and J shed 5 bases, with 12 bases lying between them. This CDR3 region has 12 residues. CDR1 and CDR2 from the germline V gene are SGHRS and YFSETQ. The CDR3 reads CASKRGIDEQYF. CDR3 in DNA: TGCGCCAGCAAGAGAGGGATCGACGAGCAGTACTTC.

This chain connects TRBV25-1 to TRBJ1-3, with D unclear. V dropped 0 bases and J dropped 5 bases, with 14 bases sitting between them. In germline, CDR1 is MGHDK, CDR2 SYGVNS. There are 16 residues in the CDR3. The CDR3 bases are TGTGCCAGCAGTGAATATAACCGGCGGGGTAGAAACACCATATATTTT. This gives the protein CASSEYNRRGRNTIYF.

This clone was found a few times. The V call is TRBV7-3, the J call TRBJ2-2; a weak D match, TRBD1 (6 bases). Per the germline V gene, CDR1 is SGHTA and CDR2 is FQGTGA. Trimming pared 4 bases from V and 5 bases from J, leaving 11 bases between. This CDR3 has 14 residues. CDR3 residues: CASSSTQGTGELFF. In DNA form, the CDR3 reads TGTGCCAGCAGCTCGACCCAGGGGACCGGGGAGCTGTTTTTT.

This sequence joins TRBV18 and TRBJ1-5, with D unresolved. Germline lookup yields CDR1 KGHSH and CDR2 LQKENI. This CDR3 spans 15 amino acids. Trimming pared 8 bases from V and 0 bases from J, leaving 14 bases between. CDR3 bases: TGTGCCAGCCCAGAGCGCGATAATAGCAATCAGCCCCAGCATTTT. This codes for CASPERDNSNQPQHF.

The rearrangement uses TRBV7-3 and TRBJ1-1; D call uncertain. This CDR3 is 13 amino acids long. Per the germline V gene, CDR1 is SGHTA and CDR2 is FQGTGA. V dropped 4 bases and J dropped 0 bases, with 6 bases sitting between them. This chain's CDR3 is CASSSFMNTEAFF. In nucleotides, the CDR3 is TGTGCCAGCAGCTCCTTTATGAACACTGAAGCTTTCTTT. The variable domain in full, completed from reference TRBV7-3 and TRBJ1-1, reads GAGVSQTPSNKVTEKGKYVELRCDPISGHTALYWYRQSLGQGPEFLIYFQGTGAADDSGLPNDRFFAVRPEGSVSTLKIQRTERGDSAVYLCASSSFMNTEAFFGQGTRLTVV.

This clone appeared once. This chain joins TRBV19 and TRBJ2-5, with 13 nucleotides matching TRBD2. Trimming removed 0 bases from V and 4 bases from J; junction bases left unmatched: 5. This CDR3 is built from 17 residues. CDR1 is LNHDA and CDR2 is SQIVND in the germline V gene (reference sequence). The CDR3 nucleotides are TGTGCCAGTAGTATAGAACTAGCGGGAGGGTGGGCAGAGACCCAGTACTTC. It codes for CASSIELAGGWAETQYF. The full variable domain, in which reference TRBV19 and TRBJ2-5 provide the parts outside the CDR3, is DGGITQSPKYLFRKEGQNVTLSCEQNLNHDAMYWYRQDPGQGLRLIYYSQIVNDFQKGDIAEGYSVSREKKESFPLTVTSAQKNPTAFYLCASSIELAGGWAETQYFGPGTRLLVL.

The V gene is TRBV11-2, the J gene TRBJ2-2; 7 nucleotides agree with TRBD2. The V gene's germline CDR1 is SGHAT and CDR2 FQNNGV. V dropped 1 base and J dropped 8; count of bases not matched to a gene: 7. The CDR3 length is 15 residues. In nucleotides, the CDR3 is TGTGCCAGCAGCTTAGTTTCTGGCGGGAGAGGGGAGCTGTTTTTT. It specifies CASSLVSGGRGELFF.

V usage is TRBV29-1 and J usage is TRBJ1-1, with D uncertain. Germline V gene data show CDR1 as SQVTM and CDR2 as ANQGSEA. V lost 7 bases and J lost 6, with 9 bases in between. This CDR3 region has 10 residues. The DNA for the CDR3 is TGCAGCGCCGGGAGTGCTGAAGCTTTCTTT. The encoded protein is CSAGSAEAFF.

This clone was found once. V is TRBV11-3 and J is TRBJ2-1, with 10 bases fitting TRBD2. V lost 3 bases and J lost 8; bases outside the gene matches: 13. The CDR3 has 17 amino acids. Looked up from germline, CDR1 is SGHNT and CDR2 is YENEEA. The CDR3 here is CASSFSSGRSRWDEQFF. The CDR3, as DNA: TGTGCCAGCAGCTTTTCTAGCGGGAGATCGAGGTGGGATGAGCAGTTCTTC.

The V and J genes are TRBV11-3 and TRBJ1-1, with 7 bases identical to TRBD1. The CDR3 runs to 17 residues. The germline gives CDR1 SGHNT, CDR2 YENEEA. The V gene end was trimmed by 4 bases and the J gene end by 6 bases; junction bases not matched to a gene: 17. In DNA form, the CDR3 reads TGTGCCAGCAGCTCCCTAAATGGTAGGGGGCGATTGGCTGAAGCTTTCTTT. Translation gives CASSSLNGRGRLAEAFF.

The gene calls are TRBV15 and TRBJ2-5, with D possibly TRBD1 on 6 matching bases. V was shortened by 6 bases and J by 5 bases, with 22 bases between the two germline ends. The CDR3 sequence is 16 residues long. Germline V CDR1 and CDR2: LNHNV, YYDKDF (reference sequence). The CDR3 DNA is TGTGCCACCAGAGGAAGGACTCTGACAGGCTCTGAGACCCAGTACTTC. Its translation: CATRGRTLTGSETQYF.